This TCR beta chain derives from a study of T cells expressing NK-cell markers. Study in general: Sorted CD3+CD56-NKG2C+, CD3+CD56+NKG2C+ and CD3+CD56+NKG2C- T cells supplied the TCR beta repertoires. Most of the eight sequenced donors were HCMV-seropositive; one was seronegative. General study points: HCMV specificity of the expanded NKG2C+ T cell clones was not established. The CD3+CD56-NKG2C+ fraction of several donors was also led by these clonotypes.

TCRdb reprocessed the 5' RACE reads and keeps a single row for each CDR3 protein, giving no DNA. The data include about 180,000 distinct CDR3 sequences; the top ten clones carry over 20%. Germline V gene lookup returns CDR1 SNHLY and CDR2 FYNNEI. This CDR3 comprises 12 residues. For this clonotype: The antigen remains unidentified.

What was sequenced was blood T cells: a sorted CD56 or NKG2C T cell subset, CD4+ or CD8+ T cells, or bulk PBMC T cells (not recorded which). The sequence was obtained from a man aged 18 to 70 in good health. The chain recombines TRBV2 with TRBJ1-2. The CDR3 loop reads CASGLDEGGYTF. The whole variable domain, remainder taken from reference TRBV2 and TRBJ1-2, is EPEVTQTPSHQVTQMGQEVILRCVPISNHLYFYWYRQILGQKVEFLVSFYNNEISEKSEIFDDQFSVERPDGSNFTLKIRSTKLEDSAMYFCASGLDEGGYTFGSGTRLTVV.